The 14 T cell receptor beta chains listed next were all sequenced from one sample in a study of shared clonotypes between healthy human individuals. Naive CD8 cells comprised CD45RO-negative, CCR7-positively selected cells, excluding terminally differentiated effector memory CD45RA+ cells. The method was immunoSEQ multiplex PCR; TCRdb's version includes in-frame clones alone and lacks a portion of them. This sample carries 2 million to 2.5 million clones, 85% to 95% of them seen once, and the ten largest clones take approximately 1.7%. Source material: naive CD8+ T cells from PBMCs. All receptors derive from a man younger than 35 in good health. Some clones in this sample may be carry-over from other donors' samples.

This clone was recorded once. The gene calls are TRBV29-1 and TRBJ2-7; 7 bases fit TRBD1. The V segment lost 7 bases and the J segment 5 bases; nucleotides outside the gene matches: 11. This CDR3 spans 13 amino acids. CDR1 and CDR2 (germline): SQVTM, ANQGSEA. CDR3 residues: CSARTGSGNEQYF. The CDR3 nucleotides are TGCAGCGCCCGGACAGGTTCGGGGAACGAGCAGTACTTC.

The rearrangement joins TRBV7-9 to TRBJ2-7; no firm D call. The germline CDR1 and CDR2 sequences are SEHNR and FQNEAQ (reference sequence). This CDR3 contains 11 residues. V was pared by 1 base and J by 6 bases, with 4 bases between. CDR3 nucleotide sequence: TGTGCCAGCAGCTTAGTGCGCGAGCAGTACTTC. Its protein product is CASSLVREQYF.

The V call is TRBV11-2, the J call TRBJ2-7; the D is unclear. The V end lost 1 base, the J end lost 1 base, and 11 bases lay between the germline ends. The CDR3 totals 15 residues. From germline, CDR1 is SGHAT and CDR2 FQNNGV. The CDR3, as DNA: TGTGCCAGCAGCTTAGGCACAGCGCGTTCCTACGAGCAGTACTTC. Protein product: CASSLGTARSYEQYF.

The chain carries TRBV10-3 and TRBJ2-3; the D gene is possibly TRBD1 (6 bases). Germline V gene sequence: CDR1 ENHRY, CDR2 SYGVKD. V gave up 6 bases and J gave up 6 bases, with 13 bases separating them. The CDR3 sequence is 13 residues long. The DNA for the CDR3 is TGTGCCATCAGAATCACAGGGACGGATACGCAGTATTTT. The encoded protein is CAIRITGTDTQYF.

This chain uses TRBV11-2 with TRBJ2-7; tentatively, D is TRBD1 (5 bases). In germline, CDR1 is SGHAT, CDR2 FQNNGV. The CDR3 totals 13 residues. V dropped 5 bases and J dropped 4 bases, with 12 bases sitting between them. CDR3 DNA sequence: TGTGCCAGCAGCAAAAAGGGGCGATACGAGCAGTACTTC. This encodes CASSKKGRYEQYF.

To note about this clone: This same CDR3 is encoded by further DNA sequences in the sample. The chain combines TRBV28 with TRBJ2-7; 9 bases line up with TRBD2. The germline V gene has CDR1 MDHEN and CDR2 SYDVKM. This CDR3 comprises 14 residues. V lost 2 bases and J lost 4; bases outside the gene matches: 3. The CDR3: CASSLAGGGYEQYF. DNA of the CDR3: TGTGCCAGCAGTTTAGCGGGAGGGGGTTACGAGCAGTACTTC. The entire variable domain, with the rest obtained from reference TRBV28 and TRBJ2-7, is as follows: DVKVTQSSRYLVKRTGEKVFLECVQDMDHENMFWYRQDPGLGLRLIYFSYDVKMKEKGDIPEGYSVSREKKERFSLILESASTNQTSMYLCASSLAGGGYEQYFGPGTRLTVT.

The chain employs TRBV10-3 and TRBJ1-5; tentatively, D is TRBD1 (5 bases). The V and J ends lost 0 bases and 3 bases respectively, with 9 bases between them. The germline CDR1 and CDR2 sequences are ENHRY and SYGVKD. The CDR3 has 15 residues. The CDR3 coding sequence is TGTGCCATCAGTGAGTCCCCCAGGGACAATCAGCCCCAGCATTTT. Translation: CAISESPRDNQPQHF.

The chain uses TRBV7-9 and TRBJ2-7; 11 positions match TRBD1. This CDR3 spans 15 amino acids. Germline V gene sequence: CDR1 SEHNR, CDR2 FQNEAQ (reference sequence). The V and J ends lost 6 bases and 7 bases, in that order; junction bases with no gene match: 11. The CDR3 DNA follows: TGTGCCAGCAGACTTGGACAGGGGGCGTCAGAGGAGCAGTACTTC. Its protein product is CASRLGQGASEEQYF.

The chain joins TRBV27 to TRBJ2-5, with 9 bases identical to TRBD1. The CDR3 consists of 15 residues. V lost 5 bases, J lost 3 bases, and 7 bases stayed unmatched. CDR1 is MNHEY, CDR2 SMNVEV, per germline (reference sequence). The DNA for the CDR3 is TGTGCCAGCAGTCCCCTTTGGGACAGGGAAGAGACCCAGTACTTC. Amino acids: CASSPLWDREETQYF.

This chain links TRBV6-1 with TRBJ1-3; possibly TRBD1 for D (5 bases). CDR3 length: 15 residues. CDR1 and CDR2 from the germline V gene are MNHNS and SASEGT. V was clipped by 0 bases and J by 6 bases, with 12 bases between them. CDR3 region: CASSEAHYGANTIYF. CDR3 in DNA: TGTGCCAGCAGTGAAGCCCACTACGGGGCAAACACCATATATTTT.

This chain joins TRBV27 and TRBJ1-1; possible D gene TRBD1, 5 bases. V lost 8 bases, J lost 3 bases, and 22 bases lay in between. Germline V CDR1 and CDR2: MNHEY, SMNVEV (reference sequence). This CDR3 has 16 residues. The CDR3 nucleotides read TGTGCCAGCCATAGGCCAGGGATTATGTCGGACACTGAAGCTTTCTTT. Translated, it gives CASHRPGIMSDTEAFF.

The CDR3 protein is CASTSGTFFTEAFF. The CDR3 coding sequence is TGTGCCAGTACCTCCGGGACATTTTTCACTGAAGCTTTCTTT. V usage is TRBV19 and J usage is TRBJ1-1, with a weak D call TRBD1 (6 bases). Trimming took 7 bases from V and 4 from J, leaving 16 bases between them. CDR1 and CDR2 from the germline V gene are LNHDA and SQIVND (reference sequence). CDR3 length equals 14 residues.

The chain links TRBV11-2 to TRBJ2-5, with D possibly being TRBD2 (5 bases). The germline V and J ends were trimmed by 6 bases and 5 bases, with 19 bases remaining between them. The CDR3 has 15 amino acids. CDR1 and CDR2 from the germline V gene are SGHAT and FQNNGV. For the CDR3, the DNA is TGTGCCAGCAGGCCCCCCGGCGGGCCTGGTGAGACCCAGTACTTC. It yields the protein CASRPPGGPGETQYF.

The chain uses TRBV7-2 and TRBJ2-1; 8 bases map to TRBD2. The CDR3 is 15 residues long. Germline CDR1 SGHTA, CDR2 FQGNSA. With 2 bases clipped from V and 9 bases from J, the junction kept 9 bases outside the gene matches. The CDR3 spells CASSLIAGGMAEQFF. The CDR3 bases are TGTGCCAGCAGCTTAATTGCGGGAGGTATGGCTGAGCAGTTCTTC.